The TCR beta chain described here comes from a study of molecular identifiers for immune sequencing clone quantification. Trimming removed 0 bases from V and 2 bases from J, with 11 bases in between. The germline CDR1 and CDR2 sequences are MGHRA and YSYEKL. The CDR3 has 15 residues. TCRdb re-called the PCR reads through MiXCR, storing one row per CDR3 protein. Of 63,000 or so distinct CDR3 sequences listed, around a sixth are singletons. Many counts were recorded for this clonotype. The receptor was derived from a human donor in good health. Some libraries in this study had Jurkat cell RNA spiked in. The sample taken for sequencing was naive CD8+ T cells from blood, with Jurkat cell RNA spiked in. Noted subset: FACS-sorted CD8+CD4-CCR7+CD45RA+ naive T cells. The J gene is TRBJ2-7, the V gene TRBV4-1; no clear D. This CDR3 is CASSQELGYTYEQYF. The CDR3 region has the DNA TGCGCCAGCAGCCAAGAGCTTGGGTACACCTACGAGCAGTACTTC.